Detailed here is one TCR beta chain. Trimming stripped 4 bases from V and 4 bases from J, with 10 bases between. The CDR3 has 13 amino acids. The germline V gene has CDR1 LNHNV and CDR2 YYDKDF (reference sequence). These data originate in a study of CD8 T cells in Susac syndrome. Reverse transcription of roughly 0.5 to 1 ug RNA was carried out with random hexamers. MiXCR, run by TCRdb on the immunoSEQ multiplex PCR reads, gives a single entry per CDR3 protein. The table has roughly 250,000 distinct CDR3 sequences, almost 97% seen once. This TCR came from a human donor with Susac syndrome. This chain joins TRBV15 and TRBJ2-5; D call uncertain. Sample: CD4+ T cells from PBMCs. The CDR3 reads CATSMRRGETQYF. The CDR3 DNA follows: TGTGCCACCAGCATGCGGAGAGGAGAGACCCAGTACTTC.